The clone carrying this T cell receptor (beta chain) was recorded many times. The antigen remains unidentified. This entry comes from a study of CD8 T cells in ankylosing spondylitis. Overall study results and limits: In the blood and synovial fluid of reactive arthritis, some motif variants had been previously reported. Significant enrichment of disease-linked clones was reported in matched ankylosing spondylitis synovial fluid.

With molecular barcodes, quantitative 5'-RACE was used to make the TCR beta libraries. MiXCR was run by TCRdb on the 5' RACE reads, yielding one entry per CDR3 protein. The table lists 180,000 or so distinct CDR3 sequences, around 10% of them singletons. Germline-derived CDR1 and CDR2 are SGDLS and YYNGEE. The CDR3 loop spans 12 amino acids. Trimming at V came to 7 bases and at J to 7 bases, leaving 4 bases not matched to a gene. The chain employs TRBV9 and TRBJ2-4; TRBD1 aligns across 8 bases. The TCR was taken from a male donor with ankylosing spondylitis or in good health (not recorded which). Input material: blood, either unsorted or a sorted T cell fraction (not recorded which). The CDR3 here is CASSGGGNIQYF. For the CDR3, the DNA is TGTGCCAGCTCAGGGGGCGGCAACATTCAGTACTTC.